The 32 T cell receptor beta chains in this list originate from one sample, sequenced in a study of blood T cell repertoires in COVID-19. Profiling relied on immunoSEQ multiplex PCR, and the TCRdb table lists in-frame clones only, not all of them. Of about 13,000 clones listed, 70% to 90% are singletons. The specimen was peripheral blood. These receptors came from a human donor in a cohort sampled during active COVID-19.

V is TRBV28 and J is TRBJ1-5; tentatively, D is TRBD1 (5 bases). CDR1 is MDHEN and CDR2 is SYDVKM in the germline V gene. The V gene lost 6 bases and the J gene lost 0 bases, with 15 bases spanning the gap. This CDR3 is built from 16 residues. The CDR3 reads CASSLPQGGSNQPQHF. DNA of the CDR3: TGTGCCAGCAGCTTACCCCAGGGAGGTAGCAATCAGCCCCAGCATTTT.

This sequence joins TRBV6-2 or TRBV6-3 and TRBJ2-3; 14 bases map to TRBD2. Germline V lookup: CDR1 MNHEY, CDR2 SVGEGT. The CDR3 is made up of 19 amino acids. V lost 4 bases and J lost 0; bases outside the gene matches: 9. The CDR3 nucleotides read TGTGCCAGCAGTTTAGACCTGACTAGCGGGGGGGCTAGCACAGATACGCAGTATTTT. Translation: CASSLDLTSGGASTDTQYF.

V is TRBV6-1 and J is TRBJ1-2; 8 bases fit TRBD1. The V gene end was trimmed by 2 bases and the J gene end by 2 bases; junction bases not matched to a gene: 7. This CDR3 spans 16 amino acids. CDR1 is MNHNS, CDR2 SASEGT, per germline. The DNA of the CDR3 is TGTGCCAGCAGTGAACTAGGGACAGGCGGAAACTATGGCTACACCTTC. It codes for CASSELGTGGNYGYTF.

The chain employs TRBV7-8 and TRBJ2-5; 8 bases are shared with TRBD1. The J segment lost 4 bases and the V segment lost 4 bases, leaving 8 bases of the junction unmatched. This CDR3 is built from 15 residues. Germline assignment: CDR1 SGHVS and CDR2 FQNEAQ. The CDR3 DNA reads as TGTGCCAGCAGCTCCCACCAGGGGGCGGGAGAGACCCAGTACTTC. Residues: CASSSHQGAGETQYF.

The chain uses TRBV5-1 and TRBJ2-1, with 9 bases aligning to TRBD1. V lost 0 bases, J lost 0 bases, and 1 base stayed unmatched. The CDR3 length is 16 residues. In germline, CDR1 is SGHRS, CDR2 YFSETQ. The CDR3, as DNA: TGCGCCAGCAGCTTGGCGGACAGGGGCTCCTACAATGAGCAGTTCTTC. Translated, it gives CASSLADRGSYNEQFF.

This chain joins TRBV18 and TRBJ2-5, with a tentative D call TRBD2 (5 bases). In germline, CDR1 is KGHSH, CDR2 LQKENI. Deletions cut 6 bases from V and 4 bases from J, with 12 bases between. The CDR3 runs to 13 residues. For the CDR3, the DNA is TGTGCCAGCTCTAGGGAGAACGGAGAGACCCAGTACTTC. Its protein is CASSRENGETQYF.

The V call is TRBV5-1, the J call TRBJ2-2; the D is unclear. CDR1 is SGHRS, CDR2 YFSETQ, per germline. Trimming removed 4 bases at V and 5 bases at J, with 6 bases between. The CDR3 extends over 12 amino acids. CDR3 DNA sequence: TGCGCCAGCAGCGTTCGTACCGGGGAGCTGTTTTTT. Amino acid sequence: CASSVRTGELFF.

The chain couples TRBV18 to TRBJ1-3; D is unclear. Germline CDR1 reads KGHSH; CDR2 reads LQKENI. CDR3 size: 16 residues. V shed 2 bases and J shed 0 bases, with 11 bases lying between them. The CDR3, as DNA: TGTGCCAGCTCACCAAGTCCAGGCCGCTCTGGAAACACCATATATTTT. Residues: CASSPSPGRSGNTIYF.

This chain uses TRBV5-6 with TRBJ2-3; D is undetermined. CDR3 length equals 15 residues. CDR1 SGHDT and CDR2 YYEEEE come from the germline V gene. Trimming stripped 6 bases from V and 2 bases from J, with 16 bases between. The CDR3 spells CASIGWRIYTDTQYF. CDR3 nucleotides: TGTGCCAGCATCGGCTGGCGGATCTACACAGATACGCAGTATTTT.

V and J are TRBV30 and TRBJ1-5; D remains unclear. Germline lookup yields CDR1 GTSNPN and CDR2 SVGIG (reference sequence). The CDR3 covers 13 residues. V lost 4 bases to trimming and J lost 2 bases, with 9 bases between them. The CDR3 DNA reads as TGTGCCTGGAAGGGCGGGGGCAATCAGCCCCAGCATTTT. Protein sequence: CAWKGGGNQPQHF.

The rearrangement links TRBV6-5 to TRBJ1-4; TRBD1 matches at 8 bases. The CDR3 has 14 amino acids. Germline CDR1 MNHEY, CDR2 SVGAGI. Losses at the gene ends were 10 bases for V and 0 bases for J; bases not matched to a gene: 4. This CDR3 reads CATRTGSTNEKLFF. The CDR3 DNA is TGTGCCACCCGGACAGGGTCAACTAATGAAAAACTGTTTTTT.

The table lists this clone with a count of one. The CDR3 is CASSPDSGGHNEQFF. Here the CDR3 DNA reads TGTGCCAGCAGCCCGGACAGTGGGGGCCACAATGAGCAGTTCTTC. The rearrangement uses TRBV7-2 and TRBJ2-1, with D maybe TRBD1 (6 bases). Trimming cost V 5 bases and J 5 bases, with 16 bases left between them. The CDR3 is 15 amino acids. CDR1 is SGHTA, CDR2 FQGNSA, per germline.

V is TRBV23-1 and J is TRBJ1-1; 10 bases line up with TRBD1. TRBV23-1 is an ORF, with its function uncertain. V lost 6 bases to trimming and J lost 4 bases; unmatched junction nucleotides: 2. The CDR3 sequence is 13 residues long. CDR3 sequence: CASSGQGGTEAFF. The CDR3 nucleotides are TGCGCCAGCAGCGGACAGGGGGGCACTGAAGCTTTCTTT.

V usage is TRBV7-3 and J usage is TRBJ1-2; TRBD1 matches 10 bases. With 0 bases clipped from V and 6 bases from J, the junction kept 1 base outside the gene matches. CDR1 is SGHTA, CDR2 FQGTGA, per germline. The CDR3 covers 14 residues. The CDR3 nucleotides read TGTGCCAGCAGCTTAACCGGACAGGGGGATGGCTACACCTTC. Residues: CASSLTGQGDGYTF.

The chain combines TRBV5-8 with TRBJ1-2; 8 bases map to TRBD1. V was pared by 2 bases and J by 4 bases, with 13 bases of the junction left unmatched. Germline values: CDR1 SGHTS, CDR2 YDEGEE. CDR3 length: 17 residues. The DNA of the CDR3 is TGTGCCAGCAGCTTAACGGACAGGGTCATCGGTACCTATGGCTACACCTTC. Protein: CASSLTDRVIGTYGYTF.

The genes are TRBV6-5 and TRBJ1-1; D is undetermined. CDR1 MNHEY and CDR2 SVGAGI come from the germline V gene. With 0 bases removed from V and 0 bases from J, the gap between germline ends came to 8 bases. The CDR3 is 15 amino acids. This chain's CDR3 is CASSYSGNMNTEAFF. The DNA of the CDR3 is TGTGCCAGCAGTTACTCGGGCAACATGAACACTGAAGCTTTCTTT.

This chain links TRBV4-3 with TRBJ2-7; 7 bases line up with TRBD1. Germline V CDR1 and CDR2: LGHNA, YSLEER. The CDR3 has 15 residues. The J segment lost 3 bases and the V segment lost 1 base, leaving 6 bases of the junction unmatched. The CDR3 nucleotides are TGCGCCAGCAGCCAAGGACCGACAGGGTTCTACGAGCAGTACTTC. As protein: CASSQGPTGFYEQYF.

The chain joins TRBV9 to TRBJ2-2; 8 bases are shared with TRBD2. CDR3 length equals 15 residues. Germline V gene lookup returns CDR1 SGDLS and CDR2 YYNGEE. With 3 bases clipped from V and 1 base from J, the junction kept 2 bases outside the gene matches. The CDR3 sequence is CASSGGLGNTGELFF. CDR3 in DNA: TGTGCCAGCAGCGGGGGACTAGGGAACACCGGGGAGCTGTTTTTT.

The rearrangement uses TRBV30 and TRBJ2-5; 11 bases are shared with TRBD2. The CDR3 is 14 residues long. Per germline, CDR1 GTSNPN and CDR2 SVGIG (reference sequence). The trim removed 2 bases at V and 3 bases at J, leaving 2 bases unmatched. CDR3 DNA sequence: TGTGCCTGGAGTAAGGGACTAGCGGAAGAGACCCAGTACTTC. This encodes CAWSKGLAEETQYF.

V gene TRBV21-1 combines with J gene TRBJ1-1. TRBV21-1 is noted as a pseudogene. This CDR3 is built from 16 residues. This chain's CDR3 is CASSWGTRGGYTEAFF. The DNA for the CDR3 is TGTGCCAGCAGCTGGGGGACCCGCGGGGGGTACACTGAAGCTTTCTTT.

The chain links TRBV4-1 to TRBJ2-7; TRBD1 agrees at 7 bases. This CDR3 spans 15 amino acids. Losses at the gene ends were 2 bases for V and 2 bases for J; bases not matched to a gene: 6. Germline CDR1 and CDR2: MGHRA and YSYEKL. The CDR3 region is CASSQLDRVAYEQYF. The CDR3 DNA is TGCGCCAGCAGCCAACTTGACAGGGTCGCCTACGAGCAGTACTTC.

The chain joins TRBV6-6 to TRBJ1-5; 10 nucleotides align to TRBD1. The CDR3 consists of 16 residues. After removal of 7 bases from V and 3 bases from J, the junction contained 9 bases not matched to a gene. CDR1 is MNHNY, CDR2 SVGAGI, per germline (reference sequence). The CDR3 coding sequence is TGTGCCAGCAATGATGGGACAGGGGCTTTCAATCAGCCCCAGCATTTT. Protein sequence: CASNDGTGAFNQPQHF.

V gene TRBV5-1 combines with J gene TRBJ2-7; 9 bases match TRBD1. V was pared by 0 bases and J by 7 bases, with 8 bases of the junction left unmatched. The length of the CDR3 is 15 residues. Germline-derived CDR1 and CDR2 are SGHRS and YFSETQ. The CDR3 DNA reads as TGCGCCAGCAGCTTGGCCTGGGGACAGGGCGGAGAGCAGTACTTC. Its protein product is CASSLAWGQGGEQYF. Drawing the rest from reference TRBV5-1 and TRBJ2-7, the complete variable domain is KAGVTQTPRYLIKTRGQQVTLSCSPISGHRSVSWYQQTPGQGLQFLFEYFSETQRNKGNFPGRFSGRQFSNSRSEMNVSTLELGDSALYLCASSLAWGQGGEQYFGPGTRLTVT.

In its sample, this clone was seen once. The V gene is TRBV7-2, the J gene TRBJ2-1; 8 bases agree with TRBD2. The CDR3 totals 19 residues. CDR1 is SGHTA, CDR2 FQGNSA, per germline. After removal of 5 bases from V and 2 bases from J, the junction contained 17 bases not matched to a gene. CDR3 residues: CASSPIAGNSFPTYNEQFF. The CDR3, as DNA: TGTGCCAGCAGCCCGATAGCGGGGAATAGTTTTCCTACCTACAATGAGCAGTTCTTC.

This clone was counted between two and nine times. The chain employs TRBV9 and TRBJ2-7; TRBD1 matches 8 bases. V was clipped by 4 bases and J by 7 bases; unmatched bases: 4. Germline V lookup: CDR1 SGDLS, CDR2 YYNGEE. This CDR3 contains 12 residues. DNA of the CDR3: TGTGCCAGCAGCTTGGACAGGGAAGAGCAGTACTTC. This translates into CASSLDREEQYF.

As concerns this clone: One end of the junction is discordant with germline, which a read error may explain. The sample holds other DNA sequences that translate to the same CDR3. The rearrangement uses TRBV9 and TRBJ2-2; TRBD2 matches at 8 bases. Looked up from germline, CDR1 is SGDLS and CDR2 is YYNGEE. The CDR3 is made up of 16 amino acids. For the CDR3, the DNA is TGTGCCAGTAGCGTAGTAGCGGGGCCGAACACCGGGGAGCTGTTTTTT. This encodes CASSVVAGPNTGELFF. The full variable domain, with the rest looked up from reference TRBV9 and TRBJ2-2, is DSGVTQTPKHLITATGQRVTLRCSPRSGDLSVYWYQQSLDQGLQFLIQYYNGEERAKGNILERFSAQQFPDLHSELNLSSLELGDSALYFCASSVVAGPNTGELFFGEGSRLTVL.

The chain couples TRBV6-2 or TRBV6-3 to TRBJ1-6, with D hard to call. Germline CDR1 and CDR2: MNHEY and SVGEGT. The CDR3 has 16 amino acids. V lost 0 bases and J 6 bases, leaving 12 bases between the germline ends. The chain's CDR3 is CASSYSKTGTNSPLHF. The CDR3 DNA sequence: TGTGCCAGCAGTTACTCTAAGACGGGTACTAATTCACCCCTCCACTTT.

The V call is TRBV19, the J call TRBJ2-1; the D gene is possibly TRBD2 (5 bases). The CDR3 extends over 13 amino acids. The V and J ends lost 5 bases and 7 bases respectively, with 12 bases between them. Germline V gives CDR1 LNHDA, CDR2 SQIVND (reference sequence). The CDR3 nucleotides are TGTGCCAGTAGTTCGGAGGCCTGGAATGAGCAGTTCTTC. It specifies CASSSEAWNEQFF.

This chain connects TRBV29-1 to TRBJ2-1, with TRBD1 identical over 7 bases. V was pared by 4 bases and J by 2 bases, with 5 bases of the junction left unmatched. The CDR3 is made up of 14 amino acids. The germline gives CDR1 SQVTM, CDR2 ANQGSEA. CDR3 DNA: TGCAGCGTTGGCACAGGGGTGACCTACAATGAGCAGTTCTTC. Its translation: CSVGTGVTYNEQFF.

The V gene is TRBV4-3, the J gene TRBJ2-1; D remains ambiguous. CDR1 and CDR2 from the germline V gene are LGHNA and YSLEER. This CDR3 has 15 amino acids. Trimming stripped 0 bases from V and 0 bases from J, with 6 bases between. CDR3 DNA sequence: TGCGCCAGCAGCCAAGACTTCTTCTCCTACAATGAGCAGTTCTTC. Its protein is CASSQDFFSYNEQFF.

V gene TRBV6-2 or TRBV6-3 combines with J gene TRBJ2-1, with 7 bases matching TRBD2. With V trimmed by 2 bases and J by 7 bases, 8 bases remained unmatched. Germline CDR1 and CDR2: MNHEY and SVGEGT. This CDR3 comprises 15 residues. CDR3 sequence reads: CASSYMASGKNEQFF. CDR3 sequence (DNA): TGTGCCAGCAGTTACATGGCTAGCGGAAAGAATGAGCAGTTCTTC.

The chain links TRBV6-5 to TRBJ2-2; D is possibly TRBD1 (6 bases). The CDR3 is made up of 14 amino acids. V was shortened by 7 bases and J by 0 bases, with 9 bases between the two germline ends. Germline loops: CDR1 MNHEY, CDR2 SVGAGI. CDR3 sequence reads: CASTYRANTGELFF. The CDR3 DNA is TGTGCCAGCACCTACAGGGCGAACACCGGGGAGCTGTTTTTT.